This TCR beta chain emerged from a study of shared clonotypes between healthy human individuals. Study background: The donors, a couple of women and three men, were aged 18 to 49.

Study outcomes and limitations: There were few donors, and this limited the genetic and exposure-history diversity represented. The naive CD4 repertoires of four donors were compared, and approximately 4.7% of clonotypes were shared. Memory subsets generally showed lower estimated richness than naive subsets.

Some clones are missing from TCRdb's copy, which holds only in-frame ones; the method was immunoSEQ multiplex PCR. The table has a few hundred thousand clones, approximately 97% seen once; the top ten hold about 0.06%. A remark on this clone: The antigen is not known.

The material sequenced was naive CD4+ T cells sorted from blood. Documented subset: CD45RA+ positively selected. This receptor was taken from a woman aged 25 to 39 in good health.

The CDR3 sequence: CASSGAHPSGANVLTF. The CDR3 bases are TGCGCCAGCAGCGGGGCGCATCCCTCTGGGGCCAACGTCCTGACTTTC. This chain links TRBV5-1 with TRBJ2-6; a weak D match, TRBD1 (5 bases). Germline-derived CDR1 and CDR2 are SGHRS and YFSETQ. The CDR3 contains 16 residues. V was cut by 4 bases and J by 0 bases, with 11 bases left in between.